The 30 T cell receptor beta chains below were found in one sample sequenced in a study of T cell responses to AZD1222 COVID-19 vaccine. This table comes from immunoSEQ multiplex PCR, and its TCRdb copy is limited to in-frame clones, with some not included. Of approximately 130,000 clones in the sample, 91% were seen once. Specimen: peripheral blood, collected on day 0 of AZD1222 vaccination. These TCRs come from an adult in good health.

The chain links TRBV5-1 to TRBJ2-7; 7 bases fit TRBD1. This CDR3 is 14 amino acids long. V trimming: 0 bases; J trimming: 7 bases; junction bases outside the gene matches: 7. The germline gives CDR1 SGHRS, CDR2 YFSETQ. CDR3 DNA: TGCGCCAGCAGCTTGGAGGGGGCAACGGGGGAGCAGTACTTC. Translation: CASSLEGATGEQYF.

J is TRBJ1-1 and V is TRBV12-3 or TRBV12-4; D gene unclear. V was pared by 1 base and J by 6 bases, with 9 bases between. The CDR3 length is 13 residues. CDR3 sequence: CASSLGRGPEAFF. CDR3 DNA sequence: TGTGCCAGCAGTTTAGGGCGAGGCCCTGAAGCTTTCTTT.

The chain employs TRBV30 and TRBJ1-6; tentative D call: TRBD1 (6 bases). Germline V CDR1 and CDR2: GTSNPN, SVGIG (reference sequence). V lost 4 bases, J lost 6 bases, and 19 bases lay in between. The CDR3 loop spans 16 amino acids. The CDR3, as DNA: TGTGCCTGGAACACTTACTCGGGGGCAGGTAATTCACCCCTCCACTTT. Its protein product is CAWNTYSGAGNSPLHF.

The CDR3, as DNA: TGTGCCAGCAGCGGGTACAACTATGGCTACACCTTC. This codes for CASSGYNYGYTF. The chain has TRBV11-2 and TRBJ1-2, with D uncertain. CDR3 length: 12 residues. Germline V gene data show CDR1 as SGHAT and CDR2 as FQNNGV. The V gene lost 5 bases and the J gene lost 2 bases, with 6 bases spanning the gap.

The chain links TRBV4-2 to TRBJ1-2; TRBD1 matches at 9 bases. The V and J ends lost 0 bases and 6 bases, in that order; junction bases with no gene match: 8. The CDR3 extends over 16 amino acids. Germline lookup yields CDR1 LGHNA and CDR2 YNFKEQ. CDR3 residues: CASSQDHTGGFNGYTF. CDR3 coding DNA: TGTGCCAGCAGCCAAGATCATACAGGGGGCTTTAATGGCTACACCTTC.

The V call is TRBV5-6, the J call TRBJ1-2; D uncertain. The CDR3 is 15 amino acids. CDR1 SGHDT and CDR2 YYEEEE come from the germline V gene. Between the trimmed V and J ends, which lost 2 bases and 4 bases, there was a span of 15 bases. CDR3 region: CASSLVGRPIYGYTF. For the CDR3, the DNA is TGTGCCAGCAGCTTAGTGGGCCGCCCTATCTATGGCTACACCTTC.

The chain recombines TRBV7-6 with TRBJ1-4; TRBD1 is a possible D gene (5 bases). The CDR3 contains 14 residues. Germline CDR1 and CDR2: SGHVS and FNYEAQ. Trimming took off 5 bases at V and 5 bases at J, with 12 bases between the two ends. CDR3 sequence (DNA): TGTGCCAGCAGCCTGACAGCGGCAAATGAAAAACTGTTTTTT. Protein product: CASSLTAANEKLFF.

This chain joins TRBV6-5 and TRBJ1-1, with 7 bases aligning to TRBD1. The ends lost 5 bases at V and 5 bases at J; junction bases unmatched: 8. The germline CDR1 and CDR2 sequences are MNHEY and SVGAGI. The CDR3 is 14 residues long. This CDR3 reads CASSQTGRGTEAFF. The CDR3 region has the DNA TGTGCCAGCAGTCAGACAGGGAGAGGGACTGAAGCTTTCTTT.

The J gene is TRBJ2-2, the V gene TRBV29-1; D may match TRBD1 or TRBD2 (5 bases each). With 6 bases removed from V and 1 base from J, the gap between germline ends came to 9 bases. Germline values: CDR1 SQVTM, CDR2 ANQGSEA. This CDR3 has 13 amino acids. The CDR3 DNA reads as TGCAGCGTGGGGGACGGGAACACCGGGGAGCTGTTTTTT. Protein: CSVGDGNTGELFF.

The DNA for the CDR3 is TGTGCCAGCAGAGACTTACAGGGGTCGAATGGCTACACCTTC. As protein: CASRDLQGSNGYTF. The chain recombines TRBV6-5 with TRBJ1-2, with 7 nucleotides matching TRBD1. In germline, CDR1 is MNHEY, CDR2 SVGAGI. The CDR3 has 14 residues. V was clipped by 6 bases and J by 6 bases; unmatched bases: 10.

The chain joins TRBV19 to TRBJ1-1, with D possibly being TRBD1 (6 bases). V was shortened by 4 bases and J by 4 bases, with 19 bases between the two germline ends. The CDR3 loop spans 16 amino acids. The germline V gene has CDR1 LNHDA and CDR2 SQIVND (reference sequence). CDR3 sequence (DNA): TGTGCCAGTAGTACCCTACAGGGAATAGGGAGCACTGAAGCTTTCTTT. Amino acid sequence: CASSTLQGIGSTEAFF.

The chain employs TRBV5-1 and TRBJ1-4; 7 nucleotides agree with TRBD1. The V and J ends lost 0 bases and 8 bases, in that order; junction bases with no gene match: 4. This CDR3 comprises 14 residues. CDR1 and CDR2 from the germline V gene are SGHRS and YFSETQ. The DNA for the CDR3 is TGCGCCAGCAGCTTGGAGGGGGCGCGCGAAAAACTGTTTTTT. Translation: CASSLEGAREKLFF. Variable domain in full (rest from reference TRBV5-1 and TRBJ1-4): KAGVTQTPRYLIKTRGQQVTLSCSPISGHRSVSWYQQTPGQGLQFLFEYFSETQRNKGNFPGRFSGRQFSNSRSEMNVSTLELGDSALYLCASSLEGAREKLFFGSGTQLSVL.

This chain links TRBV28 with TRBJ2-7; tentative D call: TRBD2 (6 bases). V was cut by 5 bases and J by 2 bases, with 16 bases left in between. The V gene's germline CDR1 is MDHEN and CDR2 SYDVKM. The CDR3 length is 15 residues. DNA for the CDR3: TGTGCCAGCAGTCCCCAGCGGGTTGACACCTACGAGCAGTACTTC. Translating it yields CASSPQRVDTYEQYF.

This sequence joins TRBV7-9 and TRBJ2-7; weak D call: TRBD1 (5 bases). This CDR3 comprises 12 residues. Deletions cut 3 bases from V and 5 bases from J, with 8 bases between. The V gene's germline CDR1 is SEHNR and CDR2 FQNEAQ (reference sequence). The CDR3 bases are TGTGCCAGCAGCTTGACAGTGGACGAGCAGTACTTC. This sequence encodes CASSLTVDEQYF.

This sequence joins TRBV6-2 or TRBV6-3 and TRBJ2-3; D is ambiguous. The V end lost 2 bases, the J end lost 1 base, and 13 bases lay between the germline ends. The CDR3 runs to 16 residues. In germline, CDR1 is MNHEY, CDR2 SVGEGT. CDR3 loop: CASSYDQLRGTDTQYF. The CDR3 DNA follows: TGTGCCAGCAGTTACGATCAGCTGAGAGGCACAGATACGCAGTATTTT.

This clone was recorded only once. The rearrangement joins TRBV2 to TRBJ1-2; D unresolved. Looked up from germline, CDR1 is SNHLY and CDR2 is FYNNEI. V lost 4 bases and J 1 base, leaving 7 bases between the germline ends. This CDR3 spans 13 amino acids. Written as DNA, the CDR3 is TGTGCCAGCAGTGTGGACCTTAACTATGGCTACACCTTC. Encoded protein: CASSVDLNYGYTF.

The rearrangement uses TRBV6-5 and TRBJ1-1; unclear D gene. The CDR3 covers 11 residues. Germline V gene lookup returns CDR1 MNHEY and CDR2 SVGAGI. V lost 6 bases, J lost 7 bases, and 9 bases lay in between. CDR3: CASRRAYEAFF. The CDR3 DNA reads TGTGCCAGCAGGAGAGCCTATGAAGCTTTCTTT.

This sequence joins TRBV24-1 and TRBJ1-6; D is ambiguous. The length of the CDR3 is 13 residues. In germline, CDR1 is KGHDR, CDR2 SFDVKD. The V gene lost 10 bases and the J gene lost 7 bases, with 13 bases spanning the gap. In DNA, the CDR3 is TGTGCCACTAGCATGACCTCGAATTCACCCCTCCACTTT. It codes for CATSMTSNSPLHF.

This rearrangement joins TRBV10-3 to TRBJ2-1; 9 nucleotides agree with TRBD2. The germline V gene has CDR1 ENHRY and CDR2 SYGVKD. The CDR3 contains 14 residues. The V and J ends lost 0 bases and 12 bases, in that order; junction bases with no gene match: 6. CDR3 sequence (DNA): TGTGCCATCAGTGAGTCGTCTAGCGGGGATGGGCAGTTCTTC. Translating gives CAISESSSGDGQFF.

This chain joins TRBV30 and TRBJ2-7, with 7 positions matching TRBD2. Germline V lookup: CDR1 GTSNPN, CDR2 SVGIG (reference sequence). The ends lost 4 bases at V and 1 base at J; junction bases unmatched: 10. The CDR3 sequence is 15 residues long. The CDR3 coding sequence is TGTGCCTGGACCCTGGGCGGGAGAAGTTCCTACGAGCAGTACTTC. Amino acids: CAWTLGGRSSYEQYF.

This rearrangement joins TRBV19 to TRBJ1-1; the D is unclear. The ends were cut back, 3 bases at V and 1 base at J, with 6 bases in the middle. The CDR3 loop spans 13 amino acids. Germline lookup yields CDR1 LNHDA and CDR2 SQIVND (reference sequence). DNA of the CDR3: TGTGCCAGTAGTATCTGGACGAACACTGAAGCTTTCTTT. This codes for CASSIWTNTEAFF.

V and J are TRBV7-9 and TRBJ1-5, with 8 bases matching TRBD1. The germline CDR1 and CDR2 sequences are SEHNR and FQNEAQ (reference sequence). V shed 5 bases, J shed 7 bases, and the junction held 4 bases outside the gene matches. The CDR3 runs to 13 residues. The CDR3 coding sequence is TGTGCCAGCAGCGCCGGACAGGGCCAGCCCCAGCATTTT. Amino acid sequence: CASSAGQGQPQHF.

The V call is TRBV5-1, the J call TRBJ1-1; no firm D call. This CDR3 region has 14 residues. Per germline, CDR1 SGHRS and CDR2 YFSETQ. V lost 1 base, J lost 0 bases, and 7 bases lay in between. The CDR3 DNA reads as TGCGCCAGCAGCTTGAACCCGATGAACACTGAAGCTTTCTTT. Protein sequence: CASSLNPMNTEAFF.

The genes are TRBV5-1 and TRBJ2-5; TRBD1 agrees at 11 bases. Per germline, CDR1 SGHRS and CDR2 YFSETQ. The CDR3 runs to 13 residues. V gave up 7 bases and J gave up 4 bases; unmatched junction bases: 3. The CDR3 sequence is CASGQGARETQYF. For the CDR3, the DNA is TGCGCCAGCGGACAGGGGGCGCGAGAGACCCAGTACTTC.

V and J are TRBV7-2 and TRBJ1-5, with 8 bases fitting TRBD1. Per germline, CDR1 SGHTA and CDR2 FQGNSA. V shed 4 bases, J shed 6 bases, and the junction held 8 bases outside the gene matches. There are 15 residues in the CDR3. CDR3 protein: CASSWGDRIGQPQHF. The CDR3 bases are TGTGCCAGCAGCTGGGGGGACAGGATAGGTCAGCCCCAGCATTTT.

A word on this clone: The identical CDR3 is also encoded by other nucleotide sequences in the sample. V gene TRBV7-2 combines with J gene TRBJ2-5; D is undetermined. This CDR3 region has 12 residues. Per germline, CDR1 SGHTA and CDR2 FQGNSA. V was trimmed by 0 bases and J by 4 bases, leaving 3 bases between them. The chain's CDR3 is CASSLARETQYF. For the CDR3, the DNA is TGTGCCAGCAGCTTAGCGCGAGAGACCCAGTACTTC.

This rearrangement joins TRBV25-1 to TRBJ1-4; TRBD1 might be the D (5 bases). V was cut by 3 bases and J by 5 bases, with 10 bases left in between. This CDR3 comprises 14 residues. Germline V CDR1 and CDR2: MGHDK, SYGVNS. The CDR3 spells CASSEEGPNEKLFF. The CDR3, as DNA: TGTGCCAGCAGTGAGGAGGGGCCGAATGAAAAACTGTTTTTT.

This sequence joins TRBV24-1 and TRBJ1-5; no clear D gene. Germline assignment: CDR1 KGHDR and CDR2 SFDVKD. Trimming shortened V by 3 bases and J by 0 bases, and 5 bases separated the two germline ends. The CDR3 has 14 residues. The CDR3 loop is CATSDGYSNQPQHF. As DNA, the CDR3 is TGTGCCACCAGTGATGGCTATAGCAATCAGCCCCAGCATTTT.

This clone was seen only a few times. Other DNA variants within this sample encode the same CDR3. The DNA for the CDR3 is TGTGCCAGCAGCCAATGGGTCGATCAGCCCCAGCATTTT. It codes for CASSQWVDQPQHF. V gene TRBV3-1 (or the pseudogene TRBV3-2) combines with J gene TRBJ1-5; D is unclear. Germline V lookup: CDR1 LGHDT, CDR2 YNNKEL (reference sequence). The V and J ends lost 2 bases and 5 bases respectively, with 7 bases between them. CDR3 length: 13 amino acids.

V is TRBV20-1 and J is TRBJ2-1, with 12 bases identical to TRBD2. The germline gives CDR1 DFQATT, CDR2 SNEGSKA (reference sequence). V was clipped by 3 bases and J by 10 bases; unmatched bases: 4. The CDR3 contains 13 residues. CDR3 in DNA: TGCAGTGCTAGTCAACTAGCGGGAGGCGAGCAGTTCTTC. Encoded protein: CSASQLAGGEQFF.